The 14 T cell receptor beta chains below were found in one sample sequenced in a study of blood T cells in healthy people across ages. PCR was performed a second time for 7 to 11 cycles using a sample-barcoded 5' primer and a J-beta primer mix. TCRdb re-called the 5' RACE reads through MiXCR, storing one row per CDR3 protein. This sample has 550,000 to 700,000 distinct CDR3 sequences, with approximately 25% found just once. Input material: blood. The receptors were sampled from a woman aged 65 to 85 in good health.

The chain carries TRBV9 and TRBJ2-3; D unclear. The germline V gene has CDR1 SGDLS and CDR2 YYNGEE. The CDR3 contains 15 residues. V was cut by 0 bases and J by 3 bases, with 11 bases left in between. As DNA, the CDR3 is TGTGCCAGCAGCGTAGATGGGGTCGCTACAGATACGCAGTATTTT. The encoded protein is CASSVDGVATDTQYF.

The chain combines TRBV7-2 with TRBJ1-2; TRBD1 agrees at 7 bases. Unmatched junction bases numbered 7, after V lost 2 bases and J lost 7 bases. This CDR3 spans 14 amino acids. Germline V gene sequence: CDR1 SGHTA, CDR2 FQGNSA. The CDR3 region has the DNA TGTGCCAGCAGCTTAAGGGACAGCTTTAGTGGCTACACCTTC. It translates to CASSLRDSFSGYTF.

This chain connects TRBV20-1 to TRBJ2-1; a possible D gene is TRBD2 (5 bases). V was trimmed by 7 bases and J by 6 bases, leaving 19 bases between them. Germline CDR1 DFQATT, CDR2 SNEGSKA (reference sequence). There are 14 residues in the CDR3. The DNA of the CDR3 is TGCAGTGGTAGCGACACCGGGGTAGGCAATGAGCAGTTCTTC. Translation: CSGSDTGVGNEQFF.

To note about this clonotype: An end of the junction differs from the germline gene, which may be a read error. This chain connects TRBV5-1 to TRBJ2-3, with D uncertain. This CDR3 has 14 amino acids. CDR1 and CDR2 from the germline V gene are SGHRS and YFSETQ. For the CDR3, the DNA is TGCGCCAGCAGCTTGGTGGCCGTAGGGCATACGCATTATTTT. Its translation: CASSLVAVGHTHYF.

V gene TRBV4-1 combines with J gene TRBJ1-3; D is unresolved. CDR3 size: 15 residues. CDR1 and CDR2 from the germline V gene are MGHRA and YSYEKL. Trimming took off 3 bases at V and 5 bases at J, with 14 bases between the two ends. This CDR3 reads CASSQRTDSRNTIYF. CDR3 bases: TGCGCCAGCAGCCAGAGGACGGATTCTAGAAACACCATATATTTT.

This clonotype was counted many times. The chain combines TRBV7-2 with TRBJ1-2; maybe TRBD1 (6 bases). In germline, CDR1 is SGHTA, CDR2 FQGNSA. Trimming took 2 bases from V and 6 from J, leaving 10 bases between them. The CDR3 has 13 residues. Here the CDR3 reads CASSLRTVDGYTF. The DNA for the CDR3 is TGTGCCAGCAGCTTACGGACAGTTGATGGCTACACCTTC.

This clonotype was recorded only once. V gene TRBV29-1 combines with J gene TRBJ2-7, with TRBD1 matching over 10 bases. This CDR3 spans 14 amino acids. V shed 4 bases and J 3 bases; nucleotides not matched to a gene: 6. The germline gives CDR1 SQVTM, CDR2 ANQGSEA. This chain's CDR3 is CSVAVGQGIYEQYF. The CDR3, as DNA: TGCAGCGTTGCTGTGGGACAGGGGATCTACGAGCAGTACTTC.

This clonotype was seen a few times. J is TRBJ1-4 and V is TRBV21-1; TRBD1, as called in the table, went unchecked against the DNA. TRBV21-1 is listed as a pseudogene. The CDR3 totals 17 residues. CDR3 nucleotide sequence: TGTGCCAGCAGCAACGTGGTTGGGGGTCAGAAGGGAGAAAAACTGTTTTTT. Protein sequence: CASSNVVGGQKGEKLFF.

In its sample, this clonotype was seen a few times. The chain carries TRBV20-1 and TRBJ2-7, with 7 nucleotides matching TRBD1. The CDR3 extends over 12 amino acids. Per germline, CDR1 DFQATT and CDR2 SNEGSKA (reference sequence). The junction had 7 bases not matched to a gene; V was cut back by 5 bases and J by 6 bases. Here the CDR3 reads CSAWDSEAEQYF. Written as DNA, the CDR3 is TGCAGTGCTTGGGACAGCGAGGCCGAGCAGTACTTC.

The chain employs TRBV20-1 and TRBJ2-6, with D possibly TRBD1 on 6 matching bases. Germline V gene data show CDR1 as DFQATT and CDR2 as SNEGSKA (reference sequence). V was clipped by 4 bases and J by 0 bases, with 10 bases between them. The CDR3 runs to 15 residues. This CDR3 is CSATKQGSGANVLTF. DNA for the CDR3: TGCAGTGCTACGAAACAGGGCTCTGGGGCCAACGTCCTGACTTTC.

The chain has TRBV5-1 and TRBJ2-5; the match to TRBD2 covers 9 bases. Gene TRBJ2-1 matches the end of the DNA better, so the J call may be wrong. CDR3 size: 15 residues. Germline CDR1 and CDR2: SGHRS and YFSETQ. The CDR3 region has the DNA TGCGCCAGCAGCTTATTGCTAGCGGGGAGCGATGAGCAGTTCTTC. It specifies CASSLLLAGSDEQFF.

This clonotype has ten or more counts. The chain links TRBV6-1 to TRBJ2-7, with 9 positions matching TRBD2. Unmatched junction bases numbered 12, after V lost 6 bases and J lost 3 bases. The CDR3 is 16 amino acids. CDR1 is MNHNS and CDR2 is SASEGT in the germline V gene. The CDR3 DNA follows: TGTGCCAGCAGGTGGACTAGCGAACCCCCTGGCTACGAGCAGTACTTC. Translation: CASRWTSEPPGYEQYF.

This clonotype was counted between two and nine times. The chain uses TRBV6-5 and TRBJ1-2; D not resolved. Germline V CDR1 and CDR2: MNHEY, SVGAGI. V lost 3 bases and J lost 3, with 8 bases in between. The CDR3 has 13 residues. CDR3 DNA: TGTGCCAGCAGTTATCAGGCCCACTATGGCTACACCTTC. This translates into CASSYQAHYGYTF.

In its sample, this clonotype was seen a few times. V and J are TRBV9 and TRBJ2-7; D is undetermined. The germline CDR1 and CDR2 sequences are SGDLS and YYNGEE. V was trimmed by 0 bases and J by 6 bases, leaving 7 bases between them. The CDR3 is 12 residues long. CDR3: CASSVVNGEQYF. The DNA of the CDR3 is TGTGCCAGCAGCGTAGTCAACGGCGAGCAGTACTTC.